These 5 T cell receptor beta chains share one sample of origin, sequenced in a study of OX40 agonist ivuxolimab in advanced cancers. Using immunoSEQ multiplex PCR, the repertoire was profiled, and TCRdb retains in-frame clones only, with some absent. Counted here are tens of thousands of clones, approximately 94% occurring once; the ten biggest clones make up approximately 15%. The material sequenced was CD4+ or CD8+ T cells sorted from blood, taken in a trial of the OX40 agonist ivuxolimab. Receptors originate from an adult with an advanced solid tumor such as melanoma, head and neck, liver or kidney cancer.

A word on this clone: One junction end does not reproduce the germline sequence, and a read error may be involved. The chain links TRBV7-8 to TRBJ2-4; D could derive from TRBD1 or TRBD2 (5 bases each). Germline loops: CDR1 SGHVS, CDR2 FQNEAQ. The CDR3 has 14 residues. The CDR3 sequence: CASSLAPGAQGVAF. The DNA for the CDR3 is TGTGCCAGCAGCTTAGCACCAGGCGCCCAGGGAGTCGCATTC.

The table lists this clone with a few counts. This chain joins TRBV4-3 and TRBJ1-5; 7 bases line up with TRBD1. Per the germline V gene, CDR1 is LGHNA and CDR2 is YSLEER. The J segment lost 4 bases and the V segment lost 0 bases, leaving 9 bases of the junction unmatched. This CDR3 spans 17 amino acids. The CDR3 here is CASSQDGSGGGNQPQHF. CDR3 sequence (DNA): TGCGCCAGCAGCCAAGATGGGTCAGGGGGTGGAAATCAGCCCCAGCATTTT.

The chain is built from TRBV6-5 and TRBJ2-7, with 7 bases fitting TRBD1. The CDR3 has 15 residues. Germline assignment: CDR1 MNHEY and CDR2 SVGAGI. V trimming: 6 bases; J trimming: 1 base; junction bases outside the gene matches: 9. Here the CDR3 DNA reads TGTGCCAGCAGCGTACAGGGGTCGGGTTCCTACGAGCAGTACTTC. Encoded protein: CASSVQGSGSYEQYF.

The chain combines TRBV11-2 with TRBJ2-7, with D possibly being TRBD1 or TRBD2 (5 bases each). Trimming left V 1 base short and J 3 bases short, with 10 bases between. This CDR3 comprises 14 residues. Germline V lookup: CDR1 SGHAT, CDR2 FQNNGV. CDR3 in amino acids: CASSLGGPYYEQYF. The CDR3 DNA sequence: TGTGCCAGCAGCTTAGGGGGACCATACTACGAGCAGTACTTC.

This chain uses TRBV18 with TRBJ1-2, with D hard to call. CDR1 and CDR2 from the germline V gene are KGHSH and LQKENI. There are 15 residues in the CDR3. V was pared by 0 bases and J by 3 bases, with 11 bases between. Written as DNA, the CDR3 is TGTGCCAGCTCACCACCGGTCCTAAGGCACTATGGCTACACCTTC. It is translated as CASSPPVLRHYGYTF. The whole variable domain, remainder taken from reference TRBV18 and TRBJ1-2, is NAGVMQNPRHLVRRRGQEARLRCSPMKGHSHVYWYRQLPEEGLKFMVYLQKENIIDESGMPKERFSAEFPKEGPSILRIQQVVRGDSAAYFCASSPPVLRHYGYTFGSGTRLTVV.